The source of this T cell receptor beta chain is a study of T cells in Graves' hyperthyroidism and ophthalmopathy. This clonotype has more than one count but fewer than ten. The antigen is unknown. The study, taken as a whole, reports: Model output signaled ophthalmopathy a median approximately 6.2 months ahead of onset.

Germline-derived CDR1 and CDR2 are LGHNA and YNFKEQ. CDR3 length: 15 amino acids. Trimming pared 1 base from V and 1 base from J, leaving 10 bases between. TCR beta CDR3 regions were amplified from RNA transcripts. RT-PCR in the first round (using the HTBI primer set) targeted the TCR CDR3. From the multiplex PCR reads, TCRdb called clonotypes with MiXCR, one entry per CDR3 protein. The repertoire holds hundreds of thousands of distinct CDR3 sequences, with about 19% as singletons. V is TRBV4-2 and J is TRBJ1-2, with D perhaps matching TRBD1 (6 bases). The specimen sequenced was blood. The TCR comes from a woman aged 45-60 years with Graves' hyperthyroidism that later progressed to Graves' ophthalmopathy. The DNA for the CDR3 is TGTGCCAGCAGCCAAGGACAGGCTTTTAACTATGGCTACACCTTC. Encoded protein: CASSQGQAFNYGYTF.